The rows below give T cell receptor beta chains drawn from one sample of a study of T cell repertoires in cytomegalovirus infection. TCRdb reprocessed the reads with MiXCR, giving one entry per CDR3 protein. Here the sample spans some 320,000 distinct CDR3 sequences, more than 8% being singletons. Source material: PBMCs. The receptors shown here come from a human donor in good health (CMV status not recorded). Some clones in this sample may be carry-over from other donors' samples. CDR3s include the opening cysteine and the closing phenylalanine or tryptophan. Each record gives: clone size, V gene, J gene, CDR3 protein. A row's size may be missing; if present it is once, few, many or a size class.

abundance: many; v_gene: TRBV7-2; j_gene: TRBJ1-1; CDR3aa: CASSRETGYTEAFF
abundance: many; v_gene: TRBV5-1; j_gene: TRBJ2-2; CDR3aa: CASSSGHTNTGELFF
abundance: many; v_gene: TRBV7-2; j_gene: TRBJ1-1; CDR3aa: CASSLGVTGRPRVEAFF
abundance: NA; v_gene: TRBV5-1; j_gene: TRBJ1-6; CDR3aa: CASSLNRDPPGSPLHF
abundance: NA; v_gene: TRBV7-2; j_gene: TRBJ2-7; CDR3aa: CASSPKGFEQYF
abundance: few; v_gene: TRBV12-3/TRBV12-4; j_gene: TRBJ1-2; CDR3aa: CASSPSGQYGYTF
abundance: NA; v_gene: TRBV7-9; j_gene: TRBJ1-1; CDR3aa: CASRSRDRVSEAFF
abundance: few; v_gene: TRBV19; j_gene: TRBJ1-5; CDR3aa: CASSYGQAGEPQHF
abundance: many; v_gene: TRBV6-1; j_gene: TRBJ2-2; CDR3aa: CASRPGTHTGELFF
abundance: many; v_gene: TRBV6-1; j_gene: TRBJ1-4; CDR3aa: CASSAPQGVPTNEKLFF
abundance: NA; v_gene: TRBV2; j_gene: TRBJ1-1; CDR3aa: CASSWGGYANTEAFF
abundance: NA; v_gene: TRBV25-1; j_gene: TRBJ2-1; CDR3aa: CASSDMGLASTYNEQFF
abundance: many; v_gene: TRBV7-9; j_gene: TRBJ2-2; CDR3aa: CASSPRMAANTGELFF
abundance: NA; v_gene: TRBV11-1; j_gene: TRBJ2-1; CDR3aa: CASSNRGQRNNEQFF
abundance: many; v_gene: TRBV29-1; j_gene: TRBJ2-7; CDR3aa: CSVGEAGWTEQYF
abundance: many; v_gene: TRBV7-6; j_gene: TRBJ2-7; CDR3aa: CASSFRTSGREEQYF
abundance: many; v_gene: TRBV7-2; j_gene: TRBJ1-6; CDR3aa: CASSQWGGGSSSYNSPLHF
abundance: NA; v_gene: TRBV27; j_gene: TRBJ1-1; CDR3aa: CASSYIGNRDRGHTEAFF
abundance: NA; v_gene: TRBV7-6; j_gene: TRBJ2-7; CDR3aa: CASSLEAGGSYEQYF